Presented here are 11 T cell receptor beta chains from one specimen sequenced in a study of shared clonotypes between healthy human individuals (dated by TCRdb to 2020 to 2022). For the CD8 naive samples, CD45RO-negative cells were positively selected for CCR7, yielding a CD45RA+CCR7+ population from which TemRA cells were excluded. Receptor libraries were prepared by the immunoSEQ multiplex PCR assay. In TCRdb, the immuneACCESS table is reduced to in-frame sequences with V and J assigned. These tables do not hold every clone; where another copy was compared, an unresolved V gene accounts for under half, and the others remain unexplained. A total of 630,000 or so clones appear in this sample, 95% to 98% of them only once. Approximately 0.3% of the sample belongs to the ten largest clones. Source material: naive CD8+ T cells sorted from blood. This sample's cell subset or site label indicates: CD45RA+CCR7+. The receptor source for this set is a man in his thirties or forties in good health.

The CDR3 loop is CASSPQGTITVQETQYF. DNA of the CDR3: TGTGCCAGCAGCCCACAAGGGACTATAACTGTACAAGAGACCCAGTACTTC. This chain uses TRBV11-2 with TRBJ2-5, with 7 bases fitting TRBD2. V lost 5 bases and J lost 2; bases outside the gene matches: 14. This CDR3 is 17 amino acids long. Germline V gene sequence: CDR1 SGHAT, CDR2 FQNNGV.

The V gene is TRBV2, the J gene TRBJ2-2, with D possibly being TRBD2 (5 bases). Deletions cut 10 bases from V and 4 bases from J, with 10 bases between. CDR1 and CDR2 from the germline V gene are SNHLY and FYNNEI. This CDR3 region has 12 residues. Here the CDR3 reads CATPGITGELFF. CDR3 nucleotide sequence: TGTGCCACCCCCGGGATCACCGGGGAGCTGTTTTTT.

The rearrangement joins TRBV7-8 to TRBJ2-7, with 7 bases identical to TRBD2. Germline assignment: CDR1 SGHVS and CDR2 FQNEAQ. The CDR3 contains 16 residues. J gave up 4 bases and V 2 bases, and 11 bases lay outside the gene matches. The CDR3 DNA is TGTGCCAGCAGCTTACCCCCTGGGGCGGGAGAGTACGAGCAGTACTTC. Amino acids: CASSLPPGAGEYEQYF.

The rearrangement links TRBV7-9 to TRBJ2-1, with D unclear. V shed 1 base and J shed 7 bases, with 8 bases lying between them. The length of the CDR3 is 13 residues. Germline CDR1 reads SEHNR; CDR2 reads FQNEAQ (reference sequence). The CDR3 nucleotides are TGTGCCAGCAGCTTAGGAATGAATAATGAGCAGTTCTTC. Its translation is CASSLGMNNEQFF. The variable domain in full, completed from reference TRBV7-9 and TRBJ2-1, reads DTGVSQNPRHKITKRGQNVTFRCDPISEHNRLYWYRQTLGQGPEFLTYFQNEAQLEKSRLLSDRFSAERPKGSFSTLEIQRTEQGDSAMYLCASSLGMNNEQFFGPGTRLTVL.

This clone was observed once. This sequence joins TRBV7-9 and TRBJ2-3; D tentatively reads TRBD1 or TRBD2 (5 bases each). Germline loops: CDR1 SEHNR, CDR2 FQNEAQ (reference sequence). The CDR3 sequence is 13 residues long. Trimming removed 5 bases from V and 3 bases from J, with 9 bases in between. CDR3 DNA: TGTGCCAGCAGCCCGGGACCGACAGATACGCAGTATTTT. Encoded protein: CASSPGPTDTQYF. Looking up the rest from reference TRBV7-9 and TRBJ2-3 gives the full variable domain: DTGVSQNPRHKITKRGQNVTFRCDPISEHNRLYWYRQTLGQGPEFLTYFQNEAQLEKSRLLSDRFSAERPKGSFSTLEIQRTEQGDSAMYLCASSPGPTDTQYFGPGTRLTVL.

The chain has TRBV5-1 and TRBJ2-1; tentatively, D is TRBD2 (7 bases). The CDR3 has 14 residues. V was pared by 1 base and J by 7 bases, with 12 bases between. Looked up from germline, CDR1 is SGHRS and CDR2 is YFSETQ. CDR3 residues: CASSLRGAGNEQFF. In DNA form, the CDR3 reads TGCGCCAGCAGCTTGCGGGGGGCGGGTAATGAGCAGTTCTTC.

V gene TRBV6-1 combines with J gene TRBJ1-1; 8 positions agree with TRBD1. The V segment lost 7 bases and the J segment 4 bases; nucleotides outside the gene matches: 5. Germline CDR1 MNHNS, CDR2 SASEGT. This CDR3 spans 13 amino acids. The CDR3 loop is CASIRTGRTEAFF. The CDR3 nucleotides read TGTGCCAGCATCAGGACAGGGCGCACTGAAGCTTTCTTT.

V gene TRBV27 combines with J gene TRBJ1-2; D not certain. This CDR3 spans 13 amino acids. V dropped 4 bases and J dropped 1 base, with 7 bases sitting between them. CDR1 MNHEY and CDR2 SMNVEV come from the germline V gene (reference sequence). The CDR3 bases are TGTGCCAGCAGTTATCTGGGTAACTATGGCTACACCTTC. Its protein product is CASSYLGNYGYTF.

This clone was counted once. The CDR3 DNA reads as TGTGCCAGCAGCGGGACATACTACAATGAGCAGTTCTTC. Amino acids: CASSGTYYNEQFF. The chain uses TRBV9 and TRBJ2-1; D perhaps matches TRBD1 (5 bases). CDR3 length equals 13 residues. Germline loops: CDR1 SGDLS, CDR2 YYNGEE. Trimming removed 3 bases at V and 3 bases at J, with 7 bases between.

This chain links TRBV4-1 with TRBJ1-1, with a tentative D call TRBD1 (5 bases). V shed 8 bases and J shed 7 bases, with 17 bases lying between them. This CDR3 has 13 residues. CDR1 and CDR2 from the germline V gene are MGHRA and YSYEKL. CDR3 in amino acids: CASGWGVLDEAFF. The CDR3 DNA follows: TGCGCCAGCGGATGGGGGGTGCTAGATGAAGCTTTCTTT.

The genes are TRBV6-5 and TRBJ1-5; TRBD1 might be the D (5 bases). Germline CDR1 reads MNHEY; CDR2 reads SVGAGI. V lost 4 bases, J lost 4 bases, and 11 bases lay in between. The CDR3 runs 14 residues. The CDR3 DNA reads as TGTGCCAGCAGTTCACTCAGGGCTAATCAGCCCCAGCATTTT. Translating gives CASSSLRANQPQHF.